This TCR beta chain was documented in a study of post-analysis software for immune sequencing data. The wider study: Included courses were relapsing-remitting and secondary progressive multiple sclerosis; progressive-relapsing multiple sclerosis was also included. Study-level results: The study found significantly lower normalized Chao1 diversity in multiple sclerosis patients than in controls. F measure clustering grouped samples strongly by preparation batch. The five TRBV segments detected at higher frequency in patients than in controls included TRBV5-6, TRBV5-1 and TRBV20-1.

This clonotype appeared a few times. The target antigen is unknown. V lost 6 bases and J lost 3, with 18 bases in between. The germline V gene encodes CDR1 MNHEY and CDR2 SVGAGI. The CDR3 totals 15 residues. Unique molecular identifiers tagged the TCR beta cDNA libraries. Researchers reported 400,000 to 600,000 cDNA molecules coming from roughly 0.93 to 9.6 million T cells. In TCRdb, the PCR reads were re-called with MiXCR into one record per CDR3 protein. The repertoire holds 380,000 or so distinct CDR3 sequences, with roughly 35% as singletons. V is TRBV6-5 and J is TRBJ2-7; D is perhaps TRBD2 (7 bases). The sample was blood. This TCR came from a girl aged 5 to 17 with multiple sclerosis. This CDR3 reads CASSFQGREGYEQYF. CDR3 DNA sequence: TGTGCCAGCAGCTTCCAGGGGAGGGAAGGCTACGAGCAGTACTTC.